This T cell receptor (beta chain) came from a study of blood T cell repertoires in COVID-19 (dated by TCRdb to the early 2020s). Notes on the research overall: Collaborator samples came from the United States, Italy and Spain and covered acute and convalescent phases of COVID-19. Samples came from the ongoing ImmuneRACE study (first 160 participants) plus 1,254 subjects from 6 global collaborators. Where HLA class I and class II types were available, the types were taken from metadata supplied by the sample provider, not from assay-based typing. The prospective study material was composed of cDNA or gDNA derived from T cells, B-cell-depleted T cells, or PBMCs. The dataset comprised deeply sampled blood TCRbeta repertoires from subjects exposed to, actively infected with, or recovered from COVID-19. Sample metadata almost always included a de-identified subject ID, COVID-19 status, age in years and sex. The repertoires were released in a freely available public database intended as a resource for research on the immune response to SARS-CoV-2.

CDR1 and CDR2 are drawn from the germline V gene: MDHEN, SYDVKM. The CDR3, from cysteine to phenylalanine, totals 15 residues. Solely the CDR3 DNA is kept, with 45 bases framed from the first base. Trimming at the junction amounts to 1 base on V and 1 base on J, and the germline ends lie 10 bases apart. In the prospective study, participants were roughly 18 to 100 years old, resided in fewer than 25 geographic areas of the United States, and were enrolled through a virtual design. To assign participants to cohorts, the prospective study relied on clinical history that participants themselves reported in a screening survey and a study questionnaire. ImmuneRACE Cohort 3 recovered participants were defined by two consecutive negative NP/OP PCR tests, healthcare professional clearance, or symptom resolution. Mobile phlebotomists in the prospective study collected whole blood, serum and a nasopharyngeal or oropharyngeal swab from every participant. Additional blood draws and questionnaires over an approximately 2-month period could optionally be provided by prospective study participants. Prospective study blood samples were shipped either frozen or at room temperature before DNA extraction.

TCRbeta CDR3 regions were amplified from genomic DNA using the immunoSEQ Assay, a bias-controlled multiplex PCR. The authors' analysis ran thus. Within the assay, amplification of reference gene primers was used to estimate how many nucleated cells each sample contained. To quantify the absolute abundance of each unique TCRbeta CDR3 rearrangement, sequence reads were collapsed and filtered. For each sample, productive Simpson clonality was calculated as the square root of Simpson's diversity index over productive rearrangements. TCRdb obtained this table from immuneACCESS and retained in-frame rearrangements with V and J assigned. These tables miss some clones; where compared with another copy, unresolved V genes account for less than half of the shortfall, and the remainder is unexplained. Clonal size and the V and J genes are those of that table, whereas D and trimming came from the DNA. Here the sample has nearly 250,000 clones; about 82% occur a single time. Of the sample, about 2.1% falls within the top ten clones.

Here is what the overall study found, with its caveats: How much clinical and demographic metadata was included differed by source and by participant, and the metadata was provided uncurated.

Notes on this clone: Its antigen is not yet known. The sample holds no much larger clone one base away, and base qualities are not on file.

The sequenced sample consisted of PBMCs or T cells enriched from blood (not recorded which). The sequence joins TRBV28 to TRBJ1-1; no confident D gene assignment can be made. This sequence originates from a woman in her fifties or sixties who had recovered from COVID-19. The bases read TGTGCCAGCAGTTTATCTGGTAGTAGGAACACTGAAGCTTTCTTT. Its protein product is CASSLSGSRNTEAFF.